This TCR beta chain was sequenced in a study of T cell responses to AZD1222 COVID-19 vaccine. Points from the study as a whole: The donors showed a predominance of white British ancestry and of females, with possible underestimation of clonal diversity. Only after the peak T cell response were repertoires sampled. As reported, nearly half of all spike-specific TCRs target variant regions that are unmutated.

V was trimmed by 0 bases and J by 2 bases, leaving 8 bases between them. Germline V gene data show CDR1 as MNHEY and CDR2 as SVGAGI. This CDR3 contains 15 residues. TCRdb keeps only in-frame clones here, not all; method: immunoSEQ multiplex PCR. The sample carries roughly 120,000 clones, 70% to 90% recorded once. Comments on this clone: Its target is unknown.

This sequence originates from an adult in good health. The sequences come from peripheral blood, collected on day 0 of AZD1222 vaccination. This sequence joins TRBV6-5 and TRBJ1-3; D might be TRBD1 (6 bases). CDR3 loop: CASSYSTGPGNTIYF. The CDR3 DNA follows: TGTGCCAGCAGTTACTCAACAGGGCCTGGAAACACCATATATTTT.